This T cell receptor (beta chain) comes out of a study of blood T cells in healthy people across ages. Whole-study results and caveats: Unsorted PBMCs ruled out conclusive naive versus antigen-experienced comparison. Strong correlation linked observed beta diversity and percent naive T cells.

This clonotype was picked up a small number of times. What it recognizes is unknown. A second PCR of about 7 to 11 cycles used a sample-barcoded 5' primer and a J-beta primer mix. In TCRdb, the 5' RACE reads were re-called with MiXCR into one record per CDR3 protein. The data show roughly 1,500,000 distinct CDR3 sequences, about 31% seen once. The CDR3 covers 17 residues. The germline V gene has CDR1 SSHAT and CDR2 FNYEAQ (reference sequence). The V end lost 1 base, the J end lost 2 bases, and 15 bases lay between the germline ends. The V gene is TRBV7-7, the J gene TRBJ2-1, with D perhaps matching TRBD2 (6 bases). The material sequenced was blood. This clonotype was obtained from a woman aged 25 to 39 in good health. The CDR3 region has the DNA TGTGCCAGCAGCTTAGGATTCCGGGACTCGGCCTACAATGAGCAGTTCTTC. Translation: CASSLGFRDSAYNEQFF.